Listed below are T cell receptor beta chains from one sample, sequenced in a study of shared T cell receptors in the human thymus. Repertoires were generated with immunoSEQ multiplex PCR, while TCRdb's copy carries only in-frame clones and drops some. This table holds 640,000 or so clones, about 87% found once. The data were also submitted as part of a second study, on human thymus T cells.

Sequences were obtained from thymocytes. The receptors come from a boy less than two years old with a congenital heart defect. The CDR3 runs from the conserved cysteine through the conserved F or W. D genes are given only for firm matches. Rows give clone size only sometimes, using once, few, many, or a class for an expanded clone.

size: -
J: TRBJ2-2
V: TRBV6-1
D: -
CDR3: CASSHNCSSTGELFF
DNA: TGTGCCAGCAGTCATAATTGTAGCTCCACCGGGGAGCTGTTTTTT

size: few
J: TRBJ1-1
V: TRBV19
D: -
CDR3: CASLVASEAFF
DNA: TGTGCCAGTCTGGTGGCCTCTGAAGCTTTCTTT

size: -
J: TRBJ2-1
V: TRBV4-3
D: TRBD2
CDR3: CASSQGKPGLVINEQFF
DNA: TGCGCCAGCAGCCAAGGAAAACCGGGACTAGTGATCAATGAGCAGTTCTTC

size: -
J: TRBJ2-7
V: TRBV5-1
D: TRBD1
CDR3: CASSSRDRDYEQYF
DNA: TGCGCCAGCAGCTCCCGGGACAGGGATTACGAGCAGTACTTC

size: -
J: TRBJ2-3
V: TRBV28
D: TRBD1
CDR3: CASSWGPGTGGGTQYF
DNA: TGTGCCAGCAGTTGGGGTCCCGGGACAGGGGGCGGTACGCAGTATTTT

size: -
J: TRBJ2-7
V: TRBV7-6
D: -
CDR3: CASSLRGNEQYF
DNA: TGTGCCAGCAGCTTAAGGGGCAACGAGCAGTACTTC

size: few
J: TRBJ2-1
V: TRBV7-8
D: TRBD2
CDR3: CASSTSEREGSYNEQFF
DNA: TGTGCCAGCAGCACCAGTGAGCGGGAGGGCTCATACAATGAGCAGTTCTTC

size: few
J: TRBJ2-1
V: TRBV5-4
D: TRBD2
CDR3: CASSGLADNEQFF
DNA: TGTGCCAGCAGCGGACTAGCGGACAATGAGCAGTTCTTC

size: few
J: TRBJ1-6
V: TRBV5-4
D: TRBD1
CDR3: CASSLQGWNSPLHF
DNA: TGTGCCAGCAGCTTACAGGGGTGGAATTCACCCCTCCACTTT

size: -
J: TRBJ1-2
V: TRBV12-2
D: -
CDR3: CASRLVIGGGYTF
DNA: TGTGCAAGTCGCTTGGTAATAGGGGGTGGCTACACCTTC

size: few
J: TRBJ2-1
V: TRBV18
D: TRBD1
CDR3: CASSTGQGVGTLDEQFF
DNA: TGTGCCAGCTCGACAGGGCAAGGGGTCGGCACCTTGGATGAGCAGTTCTTC

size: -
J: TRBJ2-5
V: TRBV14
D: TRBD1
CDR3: CASSQEDRAYETQYF
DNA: TGTGCCAGCAGCCAGGAGGACAGGGCTTATGAGACCCAGTACTTC

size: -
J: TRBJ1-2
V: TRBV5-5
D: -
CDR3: CASSLAEGRVGYTF
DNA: TGTGCCAGCAGCCTGGCGGAGGGGAGAGTTGGCTACACCTTC

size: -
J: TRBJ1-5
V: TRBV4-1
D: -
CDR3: CASSQDKGNQPQHF
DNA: TGCGCCAGCAGCCAAGATAAGGGGAATCAGCCCCAGCATTTT

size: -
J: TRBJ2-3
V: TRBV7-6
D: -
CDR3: CASSLAGVGTDTQYF
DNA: TGTGCCAGCAGCTTAGCAGGGGTTGGCACAGATACGCAGTATTTT

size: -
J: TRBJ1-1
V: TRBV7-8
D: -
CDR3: CASSYATGMDTEAFF
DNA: TGTGCCAGCAGCTACGCTACAGGAATGGATACTGAAGCTTTCTTT

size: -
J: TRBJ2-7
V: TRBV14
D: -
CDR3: CASSQVLYEQYF
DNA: TGTGCCAGCAGCCAAGTCCTCTACGAGCAGTACTTC

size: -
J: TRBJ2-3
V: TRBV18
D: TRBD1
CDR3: CASSPRTGPGDTQYF
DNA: TGTGCCAGCTCACCAAGGACAGGGCCCGGAGATACGCAGTATTTT

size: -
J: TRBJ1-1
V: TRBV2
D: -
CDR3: CASSQWGVTEAFF
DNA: TGTGCCAGCAGCCAATGGGGGGTCACTGAAGCTTTCTTT

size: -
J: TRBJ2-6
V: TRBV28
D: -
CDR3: CASSLGRSGANVLTF
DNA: TGTGCCAGCAGTTTAGGCCGCTCTGGGGCCAACGTCCTGACTTTC

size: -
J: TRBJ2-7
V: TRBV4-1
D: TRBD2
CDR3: CASSQGSGLSEQYF
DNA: TGCGCCAGCAGCCAAGGATCGGGACTAAGCGAGCAGTACTTC

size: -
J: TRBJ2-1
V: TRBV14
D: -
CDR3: CASSYHWRHTSYNEQFF
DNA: TGTGCCAGCAGCTACCACTGGCGACACACCTCCTACAATGAGCAGTTCTTC

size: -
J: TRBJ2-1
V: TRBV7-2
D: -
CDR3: CASSSGGSYNEQFF
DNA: TGTGCCAGCAGCTCAGGGGGGTCCTACAATGAGCAGTTCTTC

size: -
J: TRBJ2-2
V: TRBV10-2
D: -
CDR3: CASSVQGTGELFF
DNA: TGCGCCAGCAGTGTCCAGGGCACCGGGGAGCTGTTTTTT

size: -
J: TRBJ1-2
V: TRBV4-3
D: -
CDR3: CASSQDRTVPDGYTF
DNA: TGCGCCAGCAGCCAAGATCGTACCGTCCCGGATGGCTACACCTTC

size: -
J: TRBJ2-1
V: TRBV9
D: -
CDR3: CASGPLSGGFRMSEQFF
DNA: TGTGCCAGCGGACCCCTCTCGGGGGGCTTCCGCATGAGTGAGCAGTTCTTC

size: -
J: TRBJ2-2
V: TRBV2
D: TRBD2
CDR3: CASSSAGSGAGELFF
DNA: TGTGCCAGCAGCTCAGCGGGGTCTGGGGCCGGGGAGCTGTTTTTT

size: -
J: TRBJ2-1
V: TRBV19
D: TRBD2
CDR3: CASSISAGLDVDNEQFF
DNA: TGTGCCAGTAGTATAAGCGCCGGACTAGATGTGGACAATGAGCAGTTCTTC

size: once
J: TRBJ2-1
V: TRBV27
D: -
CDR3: CASSLSGSEENEQFF
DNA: TGTGCCAGCAGTTTATCGGGTTCCGAGGAGAATGAGCAGTTCTTC